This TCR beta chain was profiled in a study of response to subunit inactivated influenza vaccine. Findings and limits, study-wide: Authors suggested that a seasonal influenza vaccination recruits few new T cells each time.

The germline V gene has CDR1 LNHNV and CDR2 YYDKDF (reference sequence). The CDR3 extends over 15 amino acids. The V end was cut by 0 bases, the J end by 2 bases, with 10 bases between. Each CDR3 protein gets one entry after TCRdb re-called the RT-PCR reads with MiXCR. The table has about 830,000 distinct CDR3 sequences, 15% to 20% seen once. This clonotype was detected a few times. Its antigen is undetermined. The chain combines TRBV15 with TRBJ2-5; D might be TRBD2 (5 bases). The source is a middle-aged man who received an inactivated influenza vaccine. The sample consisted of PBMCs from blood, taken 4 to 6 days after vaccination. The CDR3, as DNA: TGTGCCACCAGCAGAGAGGCGGGCCAGCAAGAGACCCAGTACTTC. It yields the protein CATSREAGQQETQYF.